This T cell receptor beta chain was identified during a study of technical replicates of blood from several donors. This clone was found once. The method was immunoSEQ multiplex PCR; TCRdb's version includes in-frame clones alone and lacks a portion of them. The repertoire consists of about 93,000 clones, with approximately 95% occurring once and the leading ten covering over 0.25%. Trimming pared 5 bases from V and 2 bases from J, leaving 13 bases between. The germline CDR1 and CDR2 sequences are SEHNR and FQNEAQ (reference sequence). The CDR3 has 15 residues. The source is a human donor in good health. Sequencing used T cells isolated from PBMCs. The V and J genes are TRBV7-9 and TRBJ2-1; perhaps TRBD1 as D (5 bases). CDR3 sequence reads: CASSLGHKPYNEQFF. For the CDR3, the DNA is TGTGCCAGCAGCCTCGGACACAAGCCCTACAATGAGCAGTTCTTC.